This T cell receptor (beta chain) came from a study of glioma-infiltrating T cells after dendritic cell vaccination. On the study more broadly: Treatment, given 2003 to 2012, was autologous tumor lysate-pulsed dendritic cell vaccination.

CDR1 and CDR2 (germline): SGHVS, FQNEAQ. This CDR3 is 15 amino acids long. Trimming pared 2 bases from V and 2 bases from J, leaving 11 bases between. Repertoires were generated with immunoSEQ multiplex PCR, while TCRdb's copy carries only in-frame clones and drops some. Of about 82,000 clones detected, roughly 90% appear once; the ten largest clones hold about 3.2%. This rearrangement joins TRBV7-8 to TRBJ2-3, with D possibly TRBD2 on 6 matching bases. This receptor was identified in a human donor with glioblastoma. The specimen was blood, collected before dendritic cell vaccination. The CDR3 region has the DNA TGTGCCAGCAGCTTAACTAGCATGGTCACAGATACGCAGTATTTT. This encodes CASSLTSMVTDTQYF.